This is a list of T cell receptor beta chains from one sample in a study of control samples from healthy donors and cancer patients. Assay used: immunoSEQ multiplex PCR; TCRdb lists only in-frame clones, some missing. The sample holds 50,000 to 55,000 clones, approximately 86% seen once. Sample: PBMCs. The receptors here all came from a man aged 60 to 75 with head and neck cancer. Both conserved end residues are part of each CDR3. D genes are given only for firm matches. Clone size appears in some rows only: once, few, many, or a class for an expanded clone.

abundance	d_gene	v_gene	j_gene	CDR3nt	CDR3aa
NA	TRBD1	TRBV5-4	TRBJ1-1	TGTGCCAGCAGCTGGGGGACAGCATTGACTGAAGCTTTCTTT	CASSWGTALTEAFF
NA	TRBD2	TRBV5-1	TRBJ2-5	TGCGCCAGCAGCCTAGCGGGGGGCCCAGGAGAGACCCAGTACTTC	CASSLAGGPGETQYF
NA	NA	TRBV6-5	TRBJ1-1	TGTGCCAGCAGTATTACCTTCGGGACTGAAGCTTTCTTT	CASSITFGTEAFF
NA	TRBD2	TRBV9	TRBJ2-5	TGTGCCAGCAGCCCCCCGGGTGCTAGCGGGGCTCAAGAGACCCAGTACTTC	CASSPPGASGAQETQYF
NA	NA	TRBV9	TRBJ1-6	TGTGCCAGCAGCGTAGTAGGAGATAAATCCTCTCCCCTCCACTTT	CASSVVGDKSSPLHF
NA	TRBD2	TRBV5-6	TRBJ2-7	TGTGCCAGCAGCGGCATCCTGACTAGCGGGCTAAGAAGCTCCTACGAGCAGTACTTC	CASSGILTSGLRSSYEQYF
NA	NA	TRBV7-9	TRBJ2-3	TGTGCCAGCAGCTTAGTCGGGCAGACTTCCACAGATACGCAGTATTTT	CASSLVGQTSTDTQYF
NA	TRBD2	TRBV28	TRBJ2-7	TGTGCCAGCTGGAGGCGGGAGGGCCTGTACGAGCAGTACTTC	CASWRREGLYEQYF
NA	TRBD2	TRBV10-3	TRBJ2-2	TGTGCCATCAGCATACTAGCGGGGGGGCCAGGGACCGGGGAGCTGTTTTTT	CAISILAGGPGTGELFF
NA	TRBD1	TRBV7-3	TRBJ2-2	TGTGCCAGCAGCCCGGACAGGGGGCTCGGGGAGCTGTTTTTT	CASSPDRGLGELFF
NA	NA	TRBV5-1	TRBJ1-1	TGCGCCAGCAGCGTAGTACAGGCGAACACTGAAGCTTTCTTT	CASSVVQANTEAFF
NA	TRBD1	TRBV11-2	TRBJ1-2	TGTGCCAGCAGCTTGTCAGGGGGGTATGAGGGCTACACCTTC	CASSLSGGYEGYTF
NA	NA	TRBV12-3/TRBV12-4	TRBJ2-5	TGTGCATCTGAACGCGGACGGGGAGAGACCCAGTACTTC	CASERGRGETQYF
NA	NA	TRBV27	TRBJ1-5	TGTGCCAGCAGTCCCCTCCCATTTGGGGATAGCAATCAGCCCCAGCATTTT	CASSPLPFGDSNQPQHF
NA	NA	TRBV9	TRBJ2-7	TGTGCCAGCAGCGTAGGAGGGATCGGCTACGAGCAGTACTTC	CASSVGGIGYEQYF
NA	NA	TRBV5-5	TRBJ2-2	TGTGCCAGCAGCTTGCTGTCTGTCGGGGAGCTGTTTTTT	CASSLLSVGELFF
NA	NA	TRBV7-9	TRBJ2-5	TGTGCCAGCAATCATCGAGGGGAGACCCAGTACTTC	CASNHRGETQYF
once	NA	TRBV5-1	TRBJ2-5	TGCGCCAGCAGCGAGGCTGGGGGAAGTGGAGAGACCCAGTACTTC	CASSEAGGSGETQYF
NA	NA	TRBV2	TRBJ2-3	TGTGCCAGCAGAGTAGGGGCTAGCGATACGCAGTATTTT	CASRVGASDTQYF
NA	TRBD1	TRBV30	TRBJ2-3	TGTGCCTGGGTGACCGGGACAGGGCTCGGAGATACGCAGTATTTT	CAWVTGTGLGDTQYF
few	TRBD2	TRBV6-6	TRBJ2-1	TGTGCCAGCAGTTATATTCTGGCGGGGGGGCCTAATGAGCAGTTCTTC	CASSYILAGGPNEQFF
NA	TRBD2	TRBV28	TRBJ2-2	TGTGCCAGCAGTACAATAGCGGGGGCGAACACCGGGGAGCTGTTTTTT	CASSTIAGANTGELFF
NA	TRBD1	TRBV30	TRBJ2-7	TGTGCCTGGAGTGGGGACAGGTCCCACTACGAGCAGTACTTC	CAWSGDRSHYEQYF
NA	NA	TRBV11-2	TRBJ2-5	TGTGCCAGCAGCCTAAAGGGCGGGGGCCTCCAAGAGACCCAGTACTTC	CASSLKGGGLQETQYF
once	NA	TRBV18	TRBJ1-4	TGTGCCAGCTCACCAGGGGAAAAACTGTTTTTT	CASSPGEKLFF
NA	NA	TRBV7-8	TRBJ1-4	TGTGCCAGCAGCCTCAGGGGTAGAGGCAGCGGAAATGAAAAACTGTTTTTT	CASSLRGRGSGNEKLFF
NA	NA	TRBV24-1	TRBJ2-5	TGTGCCACCAGTGATTTATGGGAGACCCAGTACTTC	CATSDLWETQYF
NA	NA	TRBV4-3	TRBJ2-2	TGCGCCAGCAGCCGCATCCAGGGAACCGGGGAGCTGTTTTTT	CASSRIQGTGELFF
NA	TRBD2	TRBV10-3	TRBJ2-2	TGTGCCATCAGTGAAACTAGCGGGAACACCGGGGAGCTGTTTTTT	CAISETSGNTGELFF
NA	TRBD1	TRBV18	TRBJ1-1	TGTGCCAGCTCACCCCCATCGACAGGGGGCTGGACTGAAGCTTTCTTT	CASSPPSTGGWTEAFF
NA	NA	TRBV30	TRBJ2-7	TGTGCCTGGGGGAGGAAGCAGGGGAACGAGCAGTACTTC	CAWGRKQGNEQYF
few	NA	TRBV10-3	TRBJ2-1	TGTGCCATAAAAGGGGGGTTCTACAATGAGCAGTTCTTC	CAIKGGFYNEQFF
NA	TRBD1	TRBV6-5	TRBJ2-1	TGTGCCAGCTGGACAGGGAGTGGTAATGAGCAGTTCTTC	CASWTGSGNEQFF
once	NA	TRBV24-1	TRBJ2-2	TGTGCCACCAGTGTGGGTAGTCACACCGGGGAGCTGTTTTTT	CATSVGSHTGELFF
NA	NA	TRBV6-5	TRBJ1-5	TGTGCCAGCAGGAACATACAGGGATTCAATCAGCCCCAGCATTTT	CASRNIQGFNQPQHF
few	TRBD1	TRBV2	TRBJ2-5	TGTGCCAGCAGGATAGAGGGACAGGGAATGAAGACCCAGTACTTC	CASRIEGQGMKTQYF
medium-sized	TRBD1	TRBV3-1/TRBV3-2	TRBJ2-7	TGTGCCAGCAGTCGGGACAGGGGCGAGCAGTACTTC	CASSRDRGEQYF
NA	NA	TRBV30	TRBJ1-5	TGTGCCTGGAGTGTACGTGGGTTAGGCAATCAGCCCCAGCATTTT	CAWSVRGLGNQPQHF
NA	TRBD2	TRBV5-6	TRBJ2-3	TGTGCCAGCAGCGTATACCGGGACTACCCCACAGATACGCAGTATTTT	CASSVYRDYPTDTQYF
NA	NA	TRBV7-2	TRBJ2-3	TGTGCCAGCAGCTTAGTAGCTGCTAGCACAGATACGCAGTATTTT	CASSLVAASTDTQYF
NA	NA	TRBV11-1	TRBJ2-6	TGTGCCAGCAGCCGGGGGTTAGGGGCCAACGTCCTGACTTTC	CASSRGLGANVLTF
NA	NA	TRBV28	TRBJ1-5	TGTGCCAGCAGTCGACAGCTCCTCGGGAATCAGCCCCAGCATTTT	CASSRQLLGNQPQHF
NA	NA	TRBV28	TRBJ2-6	TGTGCCAGCAGTTTGGAGAGCTCTGGGGCCAACGTCCTGACTTTC	CASSLESSGANVLTF
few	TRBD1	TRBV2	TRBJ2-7	TGTGCCAGCAGTGAAGCGCTTCCAGGGGGCGGGTACGAGCAGTACTTC	CASSEALPGGGYEQYF
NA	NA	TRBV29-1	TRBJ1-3	TGCAGCGTTGGTGGGTCAGAACCGGGGAACACCATATATTTT	CSVGGSEPGNTIYF